This T cell receptor beta chain was sequenced for a study of regulatory T cells in long-lasting Graves disease. General observations from the study: Persistent disease preferred TRBV28, TRBJ1-2 and TRBJ2-5.

This clonotype was observed many times. The antigen is unknown. Investigators prepared the TCR beta libraries by applying iRepertoire HTBI primers and Arm-PCR of CDR3 regions. TCRdb reprocessed the multiplex PCR reads with MiXCR, giving one entry per CDR3 protein. The repertoire holds a few hundred thousand distinct CDR3 sequences, with approximately 13% as singletons. The time point was: newly diagnosed GD, antithyroid drugs for less than 3 months. Extracted RNA from PBMCs served as the source of the TCR library. Germline values: CDR1 KGHSH, CDR2 LQKENI. V was clipped by 4 bases and J by 6 bases, with 15 bases between them. CDR3 size: 14 residues. These records were also assigned to another study, of T cells in Graves' hyperthyroidism and ophthalmopathy. That report notes: Newly diagnosed patients aged 18 to 65 had hyperthyroidism of under 2 months' duration. Any patient presenting with uncontrolled infection, other autoimmune disease, pregnancy or lactation was left out. In the first-round RT-PCR of the TCR CDR3, the HTBI primer set was used.

The V gene is TRBV18, the J gene TRBJ1-2; D is undetermined. The sequence was collected from a man aged 25 to 40 with Graves disease. The sequencing here drew on peripheral blood mononuclear cells (PBMCs), taken at new diagnosis, from a patient treated with antithyroid drugs. In nucleotides, the CDR3 is TGTGCCAGCTCACGGCCTTCGGGGTTGGATGGCTACACCTTC. It yields the protein CASSRPSGLDGYTF.